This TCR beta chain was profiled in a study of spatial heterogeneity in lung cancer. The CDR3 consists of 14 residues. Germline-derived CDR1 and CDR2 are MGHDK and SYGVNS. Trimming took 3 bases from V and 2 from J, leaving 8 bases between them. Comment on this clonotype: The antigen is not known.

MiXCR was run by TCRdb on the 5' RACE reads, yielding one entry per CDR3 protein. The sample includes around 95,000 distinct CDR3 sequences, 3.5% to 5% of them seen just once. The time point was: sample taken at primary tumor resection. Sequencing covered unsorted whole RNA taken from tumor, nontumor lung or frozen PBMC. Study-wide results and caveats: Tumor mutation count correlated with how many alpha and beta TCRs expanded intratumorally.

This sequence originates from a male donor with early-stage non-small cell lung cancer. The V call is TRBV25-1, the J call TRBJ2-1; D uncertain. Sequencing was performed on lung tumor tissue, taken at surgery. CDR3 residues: CASSELNTYNEQFF. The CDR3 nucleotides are TGTGCCAGCAGTGAGTTGAACACCTACAATGAGCAGTTCTTC.